This T cell receptor beta chain was captured by sequencing in a study of blood T cell repertoires in COVID-19. Clones were read by immunoSEQ multiplex PCR, and TCRdb kept only the in-frame ones, dropping some. The sample lists about 150,000 clones; around four fifths were seen once. The CDR3 runs 13 residues. CDR1 and CDR2 (germline): SEHNR, FQNEAQ (reference sequence). V lost 3 bases and J lost 8, with 13 bases in between. Cohorts were determined from participant-reported clinical history. Sample: PBMCs or T cells enriched from blood (not recorded which). The receptor comes from a man in his 70s who had been exposed to COVID-19. The chain couples TRBV7-9 to TRBJ1-2; TRBD1 is a possible D gene (6 bases). CDR3 sequence reads: CASSFTGTGGYTF. The DNA of the CDR3 is TGTGCCAGCAGCTTCACAGGGACCGGCGGCTACACCTTC.